This T cell receptor beta chain was profiled in a study of cytomegalovirus exposure and HLA in healthy donors. Study results and limitations: Later, an analysis found that common viral pathogens appeared to be linked with several of the most significant clusters. Evidence from a later analysis indicated that most CMV-associated TCR beta chains looked HLA-restricted.

It was with 60 Vbeta and 13 Jbeta primers that the PCR ran. The assay was immunoSEQ multiplex PCR, and TCRdb's table has in-frame clones only and misses some. The sample carries 180,000 or so clones, over 70% recorded once. Worth noting for this clone: Its specificity is unknown.

The specimen sequenced was PBMCs. The origin of this receptor is a female donor in good health and CMV-seronegative.

The CDR3 spells CASSLSSVGEAFF. The CDR3 DNA sequence: TGTGCCAGCAGCTTAAGTTCGGTCGGTGAAGCTTTCTTT. This chain connects TRBV7-2 to TRBJ1-1; no definite D call. CDR1 is SGHTA and CDR2 is FQGNSA in the germline V gene. Trimming left V 2 bases short and J 7 bases short, with 11 bases between. This CDR3 region has 13 residues.